The source of this T cell receptor (beta chain) is a study of T cells in Graves' hyperthyroidism and ophthalmopathy. CDR3 length: 14 amino acids. The germline CDR1 and CDR2 sequences are SGHTA and FQGNSA. The V gene lost 3 bases and the J gene lost 4 bases, with 13 bases spanning the gap. The definition of stable Graves' hyperthyroidism was no ophthalmopathy progression within 18 months. Patients aged 18 to 65 had newly diagnosed hyperthyroidism of under 2 months' duration. Only a few counts were recorded for this clonotype. RNA transcripts gave rise to amplified TCR beta CDR3 regions. The study used the HTBI primer set for a first-round RT-PCR of the TCR CDR3. TCRdb passed the multiplex PCR reads through MiXCR, listing each CDR3 protein once. Among some 620,000 distinct CDR3 sequences listed, about 17% were seen once.

J is TRBJ2-7 and V is TRBV7-2; D remains unclear. The clonotype originates from a woman in her twenties or thirties with Graves' hyperthyroidism. The sequenced sample was blood. CDR3 coding DNA: TGTGCCAGCAGCTTTTTATCTGGTTCTTACGAGCAGTACTTC. It encodes CASSFLSGSYEQYF.